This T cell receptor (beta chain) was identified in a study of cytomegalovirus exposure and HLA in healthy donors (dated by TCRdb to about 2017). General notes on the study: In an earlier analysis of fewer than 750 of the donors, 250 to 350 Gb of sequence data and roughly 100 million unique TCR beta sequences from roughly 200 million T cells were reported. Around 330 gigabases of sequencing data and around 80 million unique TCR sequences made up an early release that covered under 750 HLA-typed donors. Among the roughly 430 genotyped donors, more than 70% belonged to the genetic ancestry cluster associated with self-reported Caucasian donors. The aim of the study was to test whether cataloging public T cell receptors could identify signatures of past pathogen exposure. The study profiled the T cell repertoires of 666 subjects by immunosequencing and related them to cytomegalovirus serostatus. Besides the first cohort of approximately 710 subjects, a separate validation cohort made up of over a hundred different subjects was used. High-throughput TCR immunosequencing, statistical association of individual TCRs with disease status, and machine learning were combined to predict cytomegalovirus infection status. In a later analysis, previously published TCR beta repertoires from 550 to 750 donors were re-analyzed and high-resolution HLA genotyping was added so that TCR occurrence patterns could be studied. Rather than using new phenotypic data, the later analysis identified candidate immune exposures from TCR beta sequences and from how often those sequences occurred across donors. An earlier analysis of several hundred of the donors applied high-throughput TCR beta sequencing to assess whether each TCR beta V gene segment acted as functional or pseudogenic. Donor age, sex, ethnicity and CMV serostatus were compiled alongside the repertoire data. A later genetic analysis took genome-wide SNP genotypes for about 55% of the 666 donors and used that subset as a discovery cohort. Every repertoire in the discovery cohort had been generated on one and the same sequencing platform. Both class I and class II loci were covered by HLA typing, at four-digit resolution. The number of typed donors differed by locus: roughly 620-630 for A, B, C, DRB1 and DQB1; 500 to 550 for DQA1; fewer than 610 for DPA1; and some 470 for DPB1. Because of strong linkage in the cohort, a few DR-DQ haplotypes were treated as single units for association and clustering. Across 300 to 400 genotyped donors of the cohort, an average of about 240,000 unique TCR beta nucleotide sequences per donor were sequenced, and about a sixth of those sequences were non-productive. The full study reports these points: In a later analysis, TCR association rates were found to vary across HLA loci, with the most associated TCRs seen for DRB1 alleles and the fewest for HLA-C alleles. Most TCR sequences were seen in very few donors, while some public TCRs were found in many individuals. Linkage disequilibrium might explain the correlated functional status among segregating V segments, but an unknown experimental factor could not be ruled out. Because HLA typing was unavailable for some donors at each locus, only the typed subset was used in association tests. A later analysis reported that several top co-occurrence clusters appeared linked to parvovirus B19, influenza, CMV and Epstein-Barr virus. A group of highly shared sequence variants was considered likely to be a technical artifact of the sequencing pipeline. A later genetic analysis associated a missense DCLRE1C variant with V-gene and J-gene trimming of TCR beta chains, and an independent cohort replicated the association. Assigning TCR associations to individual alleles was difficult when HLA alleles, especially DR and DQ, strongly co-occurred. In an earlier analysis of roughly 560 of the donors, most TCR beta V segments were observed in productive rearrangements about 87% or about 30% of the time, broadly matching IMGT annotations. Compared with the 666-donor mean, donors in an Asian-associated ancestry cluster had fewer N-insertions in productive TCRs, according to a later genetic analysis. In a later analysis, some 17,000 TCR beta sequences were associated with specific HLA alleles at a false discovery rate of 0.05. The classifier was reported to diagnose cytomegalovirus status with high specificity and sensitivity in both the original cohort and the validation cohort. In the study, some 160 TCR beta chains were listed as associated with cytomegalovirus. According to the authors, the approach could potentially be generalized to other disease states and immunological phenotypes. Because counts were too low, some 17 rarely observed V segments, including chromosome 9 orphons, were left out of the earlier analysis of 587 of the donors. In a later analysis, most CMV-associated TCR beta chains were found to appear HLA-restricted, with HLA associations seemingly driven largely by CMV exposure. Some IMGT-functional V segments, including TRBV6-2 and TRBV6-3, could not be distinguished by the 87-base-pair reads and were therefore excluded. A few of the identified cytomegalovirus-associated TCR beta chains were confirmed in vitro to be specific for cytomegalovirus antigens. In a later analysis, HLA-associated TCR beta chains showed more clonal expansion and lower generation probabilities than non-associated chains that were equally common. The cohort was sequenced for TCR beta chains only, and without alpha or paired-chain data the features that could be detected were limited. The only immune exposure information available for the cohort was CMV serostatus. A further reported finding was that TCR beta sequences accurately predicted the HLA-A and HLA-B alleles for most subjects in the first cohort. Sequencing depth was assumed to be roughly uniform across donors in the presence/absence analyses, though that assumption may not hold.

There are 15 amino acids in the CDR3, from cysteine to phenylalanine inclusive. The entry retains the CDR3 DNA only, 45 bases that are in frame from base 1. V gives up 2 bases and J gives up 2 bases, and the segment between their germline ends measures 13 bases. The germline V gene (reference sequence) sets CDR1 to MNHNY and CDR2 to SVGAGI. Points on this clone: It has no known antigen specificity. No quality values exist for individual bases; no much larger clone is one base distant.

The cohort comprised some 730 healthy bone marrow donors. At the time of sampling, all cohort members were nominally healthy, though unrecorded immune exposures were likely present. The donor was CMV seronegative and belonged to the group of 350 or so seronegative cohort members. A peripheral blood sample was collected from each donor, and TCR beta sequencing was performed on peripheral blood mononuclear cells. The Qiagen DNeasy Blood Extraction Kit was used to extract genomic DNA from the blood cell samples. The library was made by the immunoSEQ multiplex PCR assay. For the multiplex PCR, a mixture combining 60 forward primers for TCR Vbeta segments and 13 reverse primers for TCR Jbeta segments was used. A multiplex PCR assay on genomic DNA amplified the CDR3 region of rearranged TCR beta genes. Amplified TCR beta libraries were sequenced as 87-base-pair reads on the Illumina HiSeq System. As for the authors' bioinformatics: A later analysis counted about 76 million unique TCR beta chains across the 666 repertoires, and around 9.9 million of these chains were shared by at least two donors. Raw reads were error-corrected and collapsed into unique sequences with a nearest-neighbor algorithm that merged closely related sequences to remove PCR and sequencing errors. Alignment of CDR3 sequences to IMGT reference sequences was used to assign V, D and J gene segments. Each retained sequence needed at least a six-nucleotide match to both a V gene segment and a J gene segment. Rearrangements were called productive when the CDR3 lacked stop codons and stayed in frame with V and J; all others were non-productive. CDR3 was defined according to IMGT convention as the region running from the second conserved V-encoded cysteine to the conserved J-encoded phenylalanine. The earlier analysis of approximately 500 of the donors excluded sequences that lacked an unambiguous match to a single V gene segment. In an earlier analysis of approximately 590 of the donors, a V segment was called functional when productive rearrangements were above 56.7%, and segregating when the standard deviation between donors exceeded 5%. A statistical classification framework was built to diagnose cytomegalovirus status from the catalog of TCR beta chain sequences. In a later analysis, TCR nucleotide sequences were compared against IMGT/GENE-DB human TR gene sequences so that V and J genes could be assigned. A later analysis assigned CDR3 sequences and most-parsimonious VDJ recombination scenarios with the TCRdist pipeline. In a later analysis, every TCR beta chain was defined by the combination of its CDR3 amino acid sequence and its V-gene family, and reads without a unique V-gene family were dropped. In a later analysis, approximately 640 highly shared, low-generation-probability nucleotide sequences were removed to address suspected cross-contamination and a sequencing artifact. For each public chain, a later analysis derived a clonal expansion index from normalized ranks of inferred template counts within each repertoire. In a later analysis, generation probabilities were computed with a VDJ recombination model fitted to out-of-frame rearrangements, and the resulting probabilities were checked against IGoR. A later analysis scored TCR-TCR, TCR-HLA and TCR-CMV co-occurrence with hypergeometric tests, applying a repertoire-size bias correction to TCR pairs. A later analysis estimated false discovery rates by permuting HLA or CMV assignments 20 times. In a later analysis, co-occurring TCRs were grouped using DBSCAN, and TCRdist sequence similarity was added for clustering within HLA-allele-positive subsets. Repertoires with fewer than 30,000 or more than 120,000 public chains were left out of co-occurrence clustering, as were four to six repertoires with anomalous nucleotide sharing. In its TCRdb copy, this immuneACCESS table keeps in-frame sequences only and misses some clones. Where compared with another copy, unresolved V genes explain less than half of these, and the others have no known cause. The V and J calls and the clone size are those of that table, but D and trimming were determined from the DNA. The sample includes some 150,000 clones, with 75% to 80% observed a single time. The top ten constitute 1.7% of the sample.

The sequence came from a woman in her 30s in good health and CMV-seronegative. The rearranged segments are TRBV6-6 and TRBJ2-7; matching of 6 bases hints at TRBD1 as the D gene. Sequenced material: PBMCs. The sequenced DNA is TGTGCCAGCAGTTACCCAGGACAGTCAGCCTACGAGCAGTACTTC. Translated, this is CASSYPGQSAYEQYF.